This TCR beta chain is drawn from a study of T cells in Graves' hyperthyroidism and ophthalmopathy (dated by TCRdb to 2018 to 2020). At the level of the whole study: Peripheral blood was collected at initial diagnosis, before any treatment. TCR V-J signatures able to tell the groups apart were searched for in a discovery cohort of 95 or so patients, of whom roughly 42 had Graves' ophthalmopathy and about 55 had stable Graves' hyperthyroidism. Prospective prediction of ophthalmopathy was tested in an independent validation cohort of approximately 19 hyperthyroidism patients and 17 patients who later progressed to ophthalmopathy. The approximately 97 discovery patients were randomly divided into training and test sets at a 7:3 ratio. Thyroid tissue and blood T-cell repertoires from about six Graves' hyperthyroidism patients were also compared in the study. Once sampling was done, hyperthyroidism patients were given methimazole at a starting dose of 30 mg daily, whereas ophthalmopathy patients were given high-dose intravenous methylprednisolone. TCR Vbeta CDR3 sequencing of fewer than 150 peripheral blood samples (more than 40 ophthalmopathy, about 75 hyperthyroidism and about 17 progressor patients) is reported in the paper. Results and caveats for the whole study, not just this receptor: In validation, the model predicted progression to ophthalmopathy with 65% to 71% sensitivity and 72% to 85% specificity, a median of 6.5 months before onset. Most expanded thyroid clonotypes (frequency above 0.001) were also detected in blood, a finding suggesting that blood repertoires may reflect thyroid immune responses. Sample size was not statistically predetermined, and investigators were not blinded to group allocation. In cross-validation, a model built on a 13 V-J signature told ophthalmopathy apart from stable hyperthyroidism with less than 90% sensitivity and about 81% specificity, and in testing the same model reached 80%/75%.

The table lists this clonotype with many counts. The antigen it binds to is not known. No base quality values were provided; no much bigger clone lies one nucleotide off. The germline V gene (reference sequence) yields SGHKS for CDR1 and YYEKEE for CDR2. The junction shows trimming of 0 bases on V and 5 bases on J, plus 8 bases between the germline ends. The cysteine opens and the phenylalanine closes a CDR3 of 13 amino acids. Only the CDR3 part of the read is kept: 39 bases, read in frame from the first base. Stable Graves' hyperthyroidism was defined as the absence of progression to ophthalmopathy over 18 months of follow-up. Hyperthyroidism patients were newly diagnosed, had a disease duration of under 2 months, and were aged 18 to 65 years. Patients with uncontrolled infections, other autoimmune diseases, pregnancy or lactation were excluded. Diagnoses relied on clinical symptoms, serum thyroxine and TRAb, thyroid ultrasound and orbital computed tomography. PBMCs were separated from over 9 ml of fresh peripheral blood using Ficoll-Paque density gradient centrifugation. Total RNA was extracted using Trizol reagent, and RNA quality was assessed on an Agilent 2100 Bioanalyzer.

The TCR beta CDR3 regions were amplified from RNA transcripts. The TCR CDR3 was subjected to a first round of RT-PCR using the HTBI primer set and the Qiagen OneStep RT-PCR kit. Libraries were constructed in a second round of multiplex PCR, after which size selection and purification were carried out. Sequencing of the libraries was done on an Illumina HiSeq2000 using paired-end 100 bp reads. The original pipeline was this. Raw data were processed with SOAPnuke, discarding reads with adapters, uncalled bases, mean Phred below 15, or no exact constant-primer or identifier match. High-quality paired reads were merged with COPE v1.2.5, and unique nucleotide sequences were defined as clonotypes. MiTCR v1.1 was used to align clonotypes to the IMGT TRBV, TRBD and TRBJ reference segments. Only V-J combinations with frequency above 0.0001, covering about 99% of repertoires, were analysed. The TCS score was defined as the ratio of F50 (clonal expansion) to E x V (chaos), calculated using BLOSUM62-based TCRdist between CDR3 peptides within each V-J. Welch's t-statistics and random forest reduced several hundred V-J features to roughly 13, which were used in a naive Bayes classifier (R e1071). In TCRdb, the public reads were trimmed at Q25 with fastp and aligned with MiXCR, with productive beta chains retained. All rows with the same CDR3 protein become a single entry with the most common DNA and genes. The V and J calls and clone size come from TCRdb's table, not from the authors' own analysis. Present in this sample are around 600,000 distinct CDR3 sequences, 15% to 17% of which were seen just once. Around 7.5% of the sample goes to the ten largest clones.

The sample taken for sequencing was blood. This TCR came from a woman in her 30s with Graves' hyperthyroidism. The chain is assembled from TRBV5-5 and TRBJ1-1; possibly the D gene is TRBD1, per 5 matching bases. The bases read TGTGCCAGCAGCTTGGAGTGGGGGACTGAAGCTTTCTTT. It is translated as CASSLEWGTEAFF.